The clone carrying this T cell receptor (beta chain) was detected only once. Trimming pared 7 bases from V and 5 bases from J, leaving 11 bases between. CDR3 length equals 13 residues. The entry originates in a study of CD8 T cells in Susac syndrome. Sequencing of TCR beta was carried out in blood CD8+ and CD4+ T cells. Each Susac syndrome patient had definite or probable disease by recently defined criteria. TEMRA cells were FACS-enriched and CD8+ and CD4+ T cells negatively isolated. RNA totalling roughly 0.45 to 1 ug underwent reverse transcription with random hexamers. Amplification of TCR beta CDR3 was carried out by immunoSEQ multiplex PCR, which covered 54 Vbeta and 13 Jbeta segments. Using its own MiXCR run on the immunoSEQ multiplex PCR reads, TCRdb lists one record per CDR3 protein. The data hold about 120,000 distinct CDR3 sequences, with 95% to 96% observed a single time.

The chain combines TRBV12-3 or TRBV12-4 with TRBJ2-2; D is undetermined. The sequence came from a human donor with Susac syndrome. Sequencing was done on a sample of CD4+ T cells from PBMCs. CDR3: CASTRGQTGELFF. The CDR3 DNA is TGTGCCAGCACCCGTGGTCAGACCGGGGAGCTGTTTTTT.